A single sample is the source of the 7 T cell receptor beta chains below, sequenced in a study of low-dose radiotherapy and immunotherapy resistance in tumors. TRAV- and TRBV-specific primers primed first-strand cDNA, covering alpha and beta chains. Using a constant-region primer together with a V-primer adapter, TCRs were subjected to about 20 PCR cycles of amplification. A single record per CDR3 protein comes from TCRdb applying MiXCR to the reads. This table has tens of thousands of distinct CDR3 sequences, over 15% appearing once. This sample's time point: before trial treatment. This sample comprised PBMCs, obtained before treatment. These receptor sequences come from a male donor with prostate cancer.

This clonotype was counted ten times or more. The chain uses TRBV2 and TRBJ2-2, with D perhaps TRBD1 (5 bases). Trimming shortened V by 6 bases and J by 6 bases, and 11 bases separated the two germline ends. The CDR3 runs 13 residues. The germline V gene has CDR1 SNHLY and CDR2 FYNNEI. The CDR3 nucleotides read TGTGCCAGCAGCCAGGGTCGGGCCGGGGAGCTGTTTTTT. Its protein is CASSQGRAGELFF.

Ten or more counts support this clonotype. V gene TRBV25-1 combines with J gene TRBJ2-2; weak D call: TRBD1 (6 bases). The CDR3 spans 16 residues. V lost 5 bases and J lost 7, with 20 bases in between. In germline, CDR1 is MGHDK, CDR2 SYGVNS. CDR3 sequence (DNA): TGTGCCAGCAGTCAAACAGGGTCTGTTTTCCACGGGGAGCTGTTTTTT. Its protein is CASSQTGSVFHGELFF.

This sequence joins TRBV12-3 or TRBV12-4 and TRBJ1-3; 7 bases are a match to TRBD1. With V trimmed by 4 bases and J by 6 bases, 12 bases remained unmatched. This CDR3 contains 16 residues. CDR3 region: CASSSPPGQGVNTIYF. CDR3 sequence (DNA): TGTGCCAGCAGTTCCCCCCCCGGGCAGGGGGTAAACACCATATATTTT.

The CDR3: CASSQELKETQYF. CDR3 sequence (DNA): TGTGCCAGCAGCCAAGAACTAAAAGAGACCCAGTACTTC. V gene TRBV3-1 combines with J gene TRBJ2-5; D uncertain. Trimming pared 0 bases from V and 3 bases from J, leaving 5 bases between. The length of the CDR3 is 13 residues. The germline V gene has CDR1 LGHDT and CDR2 YNNKEL (reference sequence).

This clonotype has ten or more counts. The chain uses TRBV6-5 and TRBJ2-5; 8 bases are a match to TRBD2. This CDR3 has 17 residues. The germline V gene encodes CDR1 MNHEY and CDR2 SVGAGI. The J segment lost 0 bases and the V segment lost 5 bases, leaving 11 bases of the junction unmatched. The CDR3 region is CASSPRLAGPYQETQYF. In DNA, the CDR3 is TGTGCCAGCAGTCCTCGTTTAGCGGGACCGTACCAAGAGACCCAGTACTTC.

The table lists this clonotype with many counts. Mismatch with germline at one junction end may stem from a read error. The rearrangement uses TRBV7-2 and TRBJ2-5; D may correspond to TRBD1 or TRBD2 (5 bases each). The CDR3 runs to 13 residues. CDR1 and CDR2 (germline): SGHTA, FQGNSA. CDR3 sequence reads: CASSLRDQGTQYF. DNA for the CDR3: TGTGCCAGCAGCTTACGGGACCAAGGGACCCAGTACTTC.

This clonotype was found many times. This rearrangement joins TRBV5-8 to TRBJ1-1; no clear D gene. V was trimmed by 1 base and J by 5 bases, leaving 6 bases between them. CDR1 is SGHTS and CDR2 is YDEGEE in the germline V gene. This CDR3 comprises 12 residues. CDR3 region: CASSLRETEAFF. CDR3 DNA: TGTGCCAGCAGCTTGCGGGAAACTGAAGCTTTCTTT. The variable domain in full, completed from reference TRBV5-8 and TRBJ1-1, reads EAGVTQSPTHLIKTRGQQATLRCSPISGHTSVYWYQQALGLGLQFLLWYDEGEERNRGNFPPRFSGRQFPNYSSELNVNALELEDSALYLCASSLRETEAFFGQGTRLTVV.